This TCR beta chain came from a study of cytomegalovirus exposure and HLA in healthy donors. Study-wide points: High specificity and sensitivity for cytomegalovirus status were reported for the classifier.

The donors were in the roughly 120-subject validation cohort, distinct from the approximately 700-subject first cohort. Sequenced by immunoSEQ multiplex PCR; TCRdb stores in-frame clones only, minus some. Of tens of thousands of clones listed, just under 95% are singletons. Remarks on this clone: The antigen is undetermined.

Trimming at V came to 3 bases and at J to 7 bases, leaving 4 bases not matched to a gene. The CDR3 loop spans 13 amino acids. Looked up from germline, CDR1 is SGHKS and CDR2 is YYEKEE (reference sequence). This TCR derives from a man aged 18-30 years in good health and CMV-seronegative. The sample consisted of PBMCs. The chain recombines TRBV5-5 with TRBJ1-1, with TRBD1 identical over 9 bases. CDR3 sequence reads: CASSWDRVGEAFF. DNA of the CDR3: TGTGCCAGCAGCTGGGACAGGGTAGGTGAAGCTTTCTTT.